Following are 2 T cell receptor beta chains from one sample sequenced in a study of human T cells and chemical hapten exposure. TCRdb called the RACE reads again in MiXCR, with one record for every CDR3 protein. The table includes about 110,000 distinct CDR3 sequences, 9.5% to 11% detected once. The time point was: patch test 1, 2 weeks after DPC sensitization. Treatment defined: therapeutic diphenylcyclopropenone sensitization with weekly scalp DPC. This specimen was whole blood, taken in connection with sensitization to the hapten diphenylcyclopropenone (DPC). Every receptor here comes from a woman between 40 and 55 years old with alopecia areata. Some clones in this sample may be carry-over from other donors' samples.

This clonotype was seen ten or more times. This chain links TRBV19 with TRBJ1-2; unclear D gene. The CDR3 spans 13 residues. With 6 bases removed from V and 0 bases from J, the gap between germline ends came to 8 bases. Germline values: CDR1 LNHDA, CDR2 SQIVND (reference sequence). Here the CDR3 DNA reads TGTGCCAGTAGCCCCAGCTCTAACTATGGCTACACCTTC. Protein product: CASSPSSNYGYTF.

J is TRBJ2-2 and V is TRBV9; no firm D call. CDR1 and CDR2 (germline): SGDLS, YYNGEE. This CDR3 region has 13 residues. Deletions cut 1 base from V and 6 bases from J, with 7 bases between. CDR3 bases: TGTGCCAGCAGCGTAAGTCTGCCCGGGGAGCTGTTTTTT. Protein sequence: CASSVSLPGELFF.